The 8 T cell receptor beta chains below all came from one sample that was sequenced in a study of control samples from healthy donors and cancer patients. TCRdb's copy holds only in-frame clones and misses some; the assay was immunoSEQ multiplex PCR. The sample records 150,000 to 200,000 clones, roughly 89% being singletons. Sequences were obtained from blood. Receptor source: a woman in her thirties in good health.

The chain links TRBV27 to TRBJ2-2; possible D gene TRBD1, 6 bases. There are 13 residues in the CDR3. Trimming took 5 bases from V and 6 from J, leaving 10 bases between them. In germline, CDR1 is MNHEY, CDR2 SMNVEV (reference sequence). DNA for the CDR3: TGTGCCAGCAGTGCGGACAGCCCCGGGGAGCTGTTTTTT. It is translated as CASSADSPGELFF.

The chain couples TRBV27 to TRBJ1-2, with a tentative D call TRBD1 (6 bases). Per germline, CDR1 MNHEY and CDR2 SMNVEV (reference sequence). V lost 6 bases and J 4 bases, leaving 15 bases between the germline ends. The CDR3 length is 14 residues. The CDR3 DNA follows: TGTGCCAGCAGACCGGACAGCATTCCCTATGGCTACACCTTC. Translation gives CASRPDSIPYGYTF.

The rearrangement uses TRBV6-1 and TRBJ1-5; the match to TRBD1 covers 7 bases. With 1 base clipped from V and 7 bases from J, the junction kept 4 bases outside the gene matches. The germline gives CDR1 MNHNS, CDR2 SASEGT. The CDR3 loop spans 14 amino acids. DNA for the CDR3: TGTGCCAGCAGTGAAGACAGGGGAGGACAGCCCCAGCATTTT. The encoded protein is CASSEDRGGQPQHF.

The CDR3 coding sequence is TGTGCCAGCAGTTACGGTCAGAACTATGGCTACACCTTC. This gives the protein CASSYGQNYGYTF. The chain joins TRBV6-5 to TRBJ1-2; no definite D call. This CDR3 contains 13 residues. Trimming left V 2 bases short and J 2 bases short, with 6 bases between. Germline CDR1 reads MNHEY; CDR2 reads SVGAGI.

This clone was observed a single time. The chain recombines TRBV14 with TRBJ1-6; no firm D call. CDR1 SGHDN and CDR2 FVKESK come from the germline V gene. The CDR3 totals 13 residues. V lost 2 bases and J 3 bases, leaving 2 bases between the germline ends. The CDR3 protein is CASSQHYNSPLHF. DNA of the CDR3: TGTGCCAGCAGCCAACACTATAATTCACCCCTCCACTTT. Full variable domain (outside the CDR3, taken from reference TRBV14 and TRBJ1-6): EAGVTQFPSHSVIEKGQTVTLRCDPISGHDNLYWYRRVMGKEIKFLLHFVKESKQDESGMPNNRFLAERTGGTYSTLKVQPAELEDSGVYFCASSQHYNSPLHFGNGTRLTVT.

This chain joins TRBV6-5 and TRBJ2-5, with D possibly being TRBD2 (5 bases). Trimming removed 5 bases from V and 4 bases from J, with 17 bases in between. The CDR3 covers 15 residues. The germline CDR1 and CDR2 sequences are MNHEY and SVGAGI. The CDR3, as DNA: TGTGCCAGCAGTCCCGACTACCAACCAAGAGAGACCCAGTACTTC. Translating gives CASSPDYQPRETQYF.

This chain uses TRBV6-2 or TRBV6-3 with TRBJ2-2; TRBD2 matches at 12 bases. CDR3 size: 19 residues. V was clipped by 4 bases and J by 1 base; unmatched bases: 10. Germline V gene sequence: CDR1 MNHEY, CDR2 SVGEGT. CDR3 loop: CASSFPTSGRFENTGELFF. The CDR3 DNA sequence: TGTGCCAGCAGTTTCCCGACTAGCGGGAGATTCGAGAACACCGGGGAGCTGTTTTTT.

The chain uses TRBV10-2 and TRBJ1-5; D unclear. The germline CDR1 and CDR2 sequences are WSHSY and SAAADI. The V end was cut by 3 bases, the J end by 0 bases, with 12 bases between. CDR3 length equals 16 residues. The CDR3 nucleotides are TGCGCCAGCAGTGACCCCAGGTCGGATAGCAATCAGCCCCAGCATTTT. Its protein product is CASSDPRSDSNQPQHF.